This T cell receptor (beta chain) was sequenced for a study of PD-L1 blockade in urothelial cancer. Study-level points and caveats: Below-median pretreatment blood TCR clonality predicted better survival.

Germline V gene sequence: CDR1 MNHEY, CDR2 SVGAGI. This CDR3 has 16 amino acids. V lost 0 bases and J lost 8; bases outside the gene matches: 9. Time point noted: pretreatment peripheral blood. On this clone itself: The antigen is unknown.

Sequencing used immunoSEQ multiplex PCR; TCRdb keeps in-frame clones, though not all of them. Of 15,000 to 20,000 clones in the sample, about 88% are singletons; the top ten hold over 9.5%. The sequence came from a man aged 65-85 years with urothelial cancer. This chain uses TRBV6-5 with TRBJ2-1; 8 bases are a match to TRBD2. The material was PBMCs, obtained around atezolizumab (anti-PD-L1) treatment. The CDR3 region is CASSYSMAGGFHEQFF. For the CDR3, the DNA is TGTGCCAGCAGTTACTCGATGGCGGGGGGCTTCCATGAGCAGTTCTTC.